This section outlines one T cell receptor beta chain sequence together with its context. The antigen remains unidentified. Measured with immunoSEQ multiplex PCR; TCRdb has only the in-frame clones, and not every one. There are about 200,000 clones in the sample; roughly 94% occur only once, and 1.7% lies in the top ten. This sample stems from a study of T cell responses to AZD1222 COVID-19 vaccine. Study outcomes and limitations: Reports indicate that nearly half of spike-specific TCRs are directed at unmutated variant regions.

V was shortened by 1 base and J by 3 bases, with 13 bases between the two germline ends. CDR3 length equals 16 residues. CDR1 and CDR2 from the germline V gene are SGHTA and FQGTGA. The chain employs TRBV7-3 and TRBJ2-1; D unclear. This TCR came from an adult who received the MenACWY meningococcal vaccine as a control. Sequenced here: peripheral blood, sampled 28 days after the second dose of the MenACWY control vaccine. DNA for the CDR3: TGTGCCAGCAGCTTAAGGGCCAGGAGCAACTACAATGAGCAGTTCTTC. This codes for CASSLRARSNYNEQFF.